The rows below give T cell receptor beta chains drawn from one sample of a study of blood T cell repertoires in COVID-19. Sequencing was performed with immunoSEQ multiplex PCR; in TCRdb, only in-frame clones are kept and a portion is missing. The sample holds about 350,000 clones, over 75% seen once. Sequencing was carried out using PBMCs or T cells enriched from blood (not recorded which). The receptor source for this set is a woman in her 30s who had recovered from COVID-19. Each CDR3 is given with its conserved first and last residue. The order of the fields is CDR3 DNA, CDR3 protein, CDR3 length, clone size, J gene, D gene, V gene. D genes are given only for firm matches. Only some rows state a clone size, as once, few, many or a class for expanded clones.

CDR3 DNA: TGTGCCAGCAGCTTGGCCGGCCAGGGTTTGACACCCCTCCACTTT
CDR3 protein: CASSLAGQGLTPLHF
CDR3 length: 15
clone size: .
J gene: TRBJ1-6
D gene: .
V gene: TRBV5-4

CDR3 DNA: TGTGCCAGTAGTATTTTGTATCGAGCGGGGGGCTACGAGCAGTACTTC
CDR3 protein: CASSILYRAGGYEQYF
CDR3 length: 16
clone size: .
J gene: TRBJ2-7
D gene: TRBD2
V gene: TRBV19

CDR3 DNA: TGTGCCAGCCCCCTGAACCCCTTGGGACTAGCGGGAGATACGCAGTATTTT
CDR3 protein: CASPLNPLGLAGDTQYF
CDR3 length: 17
clone size: .
J gene: TRBJ2-3
D gene: TRBD2
V gene: TRBV5-8

CDR3 DNA: TGTGCCAGCAGGTTTACTAGCGGGGGGGCCCATACGCAGTATTTT
CDR3 protein: CASRFTSGGAHTQYF
CDR3 length: 15
clone size: .
J gene: TRBJ2-3
D gene: TRBD2
V gene: TRBV5-6

CDR3 DNA: TGTGCCAGCAGTCAATCGTCACAGGGGACCCAGTACTTC
CDR3 protein: CASSQSSQGTQYF
CDR3 length: 13
clone size: .
J gene: TRBJ2-5
D gene: .
V gene: TRBV6-5

CDR3 DNA: TGTGCCAGCAGCGAGCCCGGAAAGCTGACTAGCGGTGAGCAGTTCTTC
CDR3 protein: CASSEPGKLTSGEQFF
CDR3 length: 16
clone size: .
J gene: TRBJ2-1
D gene: TRBD2
V gene: TRBV9

CDR3 DNA: TGTGCCAGCAGTTTATCCGCCGTGGCTTCTAACTATGGCTACACCTTC
CDR3 protein: CASSLSAVASNYGYTF
CDR3 length: 16
clone size: few
J gene: TRBJ1-2
D gene: .
V gene: TRBV27

CDR3 DNA: TGTGCCAGTAGCACGGGACGGGAGGGAAACATTCAGTACTTC
CDR3 protein: CASSTGREGNIQYF
CDR3 length: 14
clone size: few
J gene: TRBJ2-4
D gene: TRBD2
V gene: TRBV19

CDR3 DNA: TGTGCCAGCAGCTCTTCCGGCGGGCCCCTCCACTTT
CDR3 protein: CASSSSGGPLHF
CDR3 length: 12
clone size: .
J gene: TRBJ1-6
D gene: .
V gene: TRBV11-2

CDR3 DNA: TGTGCCAGTAGCCACCGGGGACTAGCCCCTGATACGCAGTATTTT
CDR3 protein: CASSHRGLAPDTQYF
CDR3 length: 15
clone size: .
J gene: TRBJ2-3
D gene: TRBD2
V gene: TRBV19

CDR3 DNA: TGTGCCAGCAGCCCCGGGACAGGGCTCGAGCAGTACTTC
CDR3 protein: CASSPGTGLEQYF
CDR3 length: 13
clone size: .
J gene: TRBJ2-7
D gene: TRBD1
V gene: TRBV14

CDR3 DNA: TGTGCCATCAGTGACTCGCGGGGGGCGGGGAATGAGCAGTTCTTC
CDR3 protein: CAISDSRGAGNEQFF
CDR3 length: 15
clone size: .
J gene: TRBJ2-1
D gene: TRBD2
V gene: TRBV10-3

CDR3 DNA: TGTGCCAGCAGTGACCAACAGGGGGAGAATGAGCAGTTCTTC
CDR3 protein: CASSDQQGENEQFF
CDR3 length: 14
clone size: .
J gene: TRBJ2-1
D gene: TRBD1
V gene: TRBV6-1

CDR3 DNA: TGTGCCAGCAGAGCTACTACAACACAGGGAATACGGTACTTC
CDR3 protein: CASRATTTQGIRYF
CDR3 length: 14
clone size: .
J gene: TRBJ2-4
D gene: .
V gene: TRBV2

CDR3 DNA: TGTGCCAGCAGCGTAAGAGGACAGAGGGACTACACCTTC
CDR3 protein: CASSVRGQRDYTF
CDR3 length: 13
clone size: .
J gene: TRBJ1-2
D gene: .
V gene: TRBV9

CDR3 DNA: TGTGCCACCTCGGACAGGGTATCGTTAAGAGGCGCTGAAGCTTTCTTT
CDR3 protein: CATSDRVSLRGAEAFF
CDR3 length: 16
clone size: .
J gene: TRBJ1-1
D gene: TRBD1
V gene: TRBV2

CDR3 DNA: TGTGCCAGCAGTGATACAGGGTCCGAGTCTGATACGCAGTATTTT
CDR3 protein: CASSDTGSESDTQYF
CDR3 length: 15
clone size: .
J gene: TRBJ2-3
D gene: .
V gene: TRBV6-4

CDR3 DNA: TGTGCCAGCAGTTTAAGTCAGGTCTATGGCTACACCTTC
CDR3 protein: CASSLSQVYGYTF
CDR3 length: 13
clone size: .
J gene: TRBJ1-2
D gene: .
V gene: TRBV28

CDR3 DNA: TGTGCCAACAACCTAAGGCTCGGGGGAGGCACCTACGAGCAGTACTTC
CDR3 protein: CANNLRLGGGTYEQYF
CDR3 length: 16
clone size: .
J gene: TRBJ2-7
D gene: .
V gene: TRBV2

CDR3 DNA: TGCGCCAGCAGCTTGGATCAGGGTAGGGATAACACTGAAGCTTTCTTT
CDR3 protein: CASSLDQGRDNTEAFF
CDR3 length: 16
clone size: .
J gene: TRBJ1-1
D gene: .
V gene: TRBV5-1

CDR3 DNA: TGTGCCAGCAGTGACGGACTAGAAGTTGGTGAGCAGTTCTTC
CDR3 protein: CASSDGLEVGEQFF
CDR3 length: 14
clone size: .
J gene: TRBJ2-1
D gene: TRBD2
V gene: TRBV6-4

CDR3 DNA: TGTGCCAGCACTCAGGGGACTGAAGCTTTCTTT
CDR3 protein: CASTQGTEAFF
CDR3 length: 11
clone size: .
J gene: TRBJ1-1
D gene: .
V gene: TRBV6-5

CDR3 DNA: TGTGCCAGCAGCGTAGGTGGCGGGGCGGGCTATGGCTACACCTTC
CDR3 protein: CASSVGGGAGYGYTF
CDR3 length: 15
clone size: .
J gene: TRBJ1-2
D gene: .
V gene: TRBV9

CDR3 DNA: TGTGCCAGCAGGCGGACTAGCGGAAACAATGAGCAGTTCTTC
CDR3 protein: CASRRTSGNNEQFF
CDR3 length: 14
clone size: .
J gene: TRBJ2-1
D gene: TRBD2
V gene: TRBV6-5

CDR3 DNA: TGCGCCAGCAGCTGGACTGGCAAACAAGATACGCAGTATTTT
CDR3 protein: CASSWTGKQDTQYF
CDR3 length: 14
clone size: .
J gene: TRBJ2-3
D gene: .
V gene: TRBV5-1

CDR3 DNA: TGTGCCAGCAGCTTAGGTGCAGGGCCGACGAAATTCTTC
CDR3 protein: CASSLGAGPTKFF
CDR3 length: 13
clone size: .
J gene: TRBJ2-1
D gene: .
V gene: TRBV7-9

CDR3 DNA: TGTGCCAGCAGCTATAGCGGGAGGCCCTACAATGAGCAGTTCTTC
CDR3 protein: CASSYSGRPYNEQFF
CDR3 length: 15
clone size: .
J gene: TRBJ2-1
D gene: TRBD2
V gene: TRBV9

CDR3 DNA: TGCAGTGCACAGACAGGGAACGAGCAGTACTTC
CDR3 protein: CSAQTGNEQYF
CDR3 length: 11
clone size: .
J gene: TRBJ2-7
D gene: TRBD1
V gene: TRBV20-1

CDR3 DNA: TGTGCCAGCAGCCCGCGGGGTTTCACAGATACGCAGTATTTT
CDR3 protein: CASSPRGFTDTQYF
CDR3 length: 14
clone size: .
J gene: TRBJ2-3
D gene: .
V gene: TRBV5-4

CDR3 DNA: TGTGCCAGCAGCCCCGACAGGGCTAACACTGAAGCTTTCTTT
CDR3 protein: CASSPDRANTEAFF
CDR3 length: 14
clone size: .
J gene: TRBJ1-1
D gene: TRBD1
V gene: TRBV7-2

CDR3 DNA: TGTGCCAGCAGTACGCCGCCAGGGGGAGGCTACACCTTC
CDR3 protein: CASSTPPGGGYTF
CDR3 length: 13
clone size: .
J gene: TRBJ1-2
D gene: TRBD1
V gene: TRBV12-3/TRBV12-4

CDR3 DNA: TGTGCCAGCAGTTTATCCTCGGGATCATATGGCTACACCTTC
CDR3 protein: CASSLSSGSYGYTF
CDR3 length: 14
clone size: .
J gene: TRBJ1-2
D gene: .
V gene: TRBV27

CDR3 DNA: TGTGCCAGTACCTGGGGAGGGAGGGCCAACATTCAGTACTTC
CDR3 protein: CASTWGGRANIQYF
CDR3 length: 14
clone size: .
J gene: TRBJ2-4
D gene: TRBD2
V gene: TRBV19